Detailed here is one T cell receptor beta chain. Since all of the isolated RNA was reverse transcribed, expressed TCRB transcripts were what got sequenced. Profiled with immunoSEQ multiplex PCR; TCRdb holds only in-frame clones, not every one. In the table there are 310,000 or so clones, 7.5% to 9% of which are singletons. Germline assignment: CDR1 KGHSH and CDR2 LQKENI. The CDR3 is 13 amino acids. The V gene lost 3 bases and the J gene lost 0 bases, with 2 bases spanning the gap. This entry belongs to a study of beta chain features in type 1 diabetes. Whole-study context: Age, gender and cell yields were similar between patients and healthy donors.

Material for sequencing was central memory CD4+ T cells from blood. The rearrangement links TRBV18 to TRBJ2-2; the D is unclear. This sequence was found in a young woman in good health. The CDR3 spells CASSPSNTGELFF. CDR3 coding DNA: TGTGCCAGCTCACCTTCGAACACCGGGGAGCTGTTTTTT.